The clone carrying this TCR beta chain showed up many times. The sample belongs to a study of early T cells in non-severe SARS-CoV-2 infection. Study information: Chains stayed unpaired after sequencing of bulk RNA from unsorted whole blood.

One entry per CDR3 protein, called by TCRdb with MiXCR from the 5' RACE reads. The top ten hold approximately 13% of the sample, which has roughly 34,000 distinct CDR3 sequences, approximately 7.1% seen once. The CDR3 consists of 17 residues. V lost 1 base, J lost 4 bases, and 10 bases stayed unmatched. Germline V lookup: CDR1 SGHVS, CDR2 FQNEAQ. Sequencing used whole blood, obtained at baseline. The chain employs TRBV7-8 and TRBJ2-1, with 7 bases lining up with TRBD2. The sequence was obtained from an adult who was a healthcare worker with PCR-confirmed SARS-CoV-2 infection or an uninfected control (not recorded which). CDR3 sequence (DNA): TGTGCCAGCAGCTTAGGATGGTGGGAGGGCGGTTACAATGAGCAGTTCTTC. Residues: CASSLGWWEGGYNEQFF.